The TCR beta chain under discussion was sequenced for a study of CD8 T cells in ankylosing spondylitis. The CDR3 consists of 11 residues. Trimming shortened V by 4 bases and J by 8 bases, and 9 bases separated the two germline ends. Per the germline V gene, CDR1 is SQVTM and CDR2 is ANQGSEA. MiXCR was run by TCRdb on the 5' RACE reads, yielding one entry per CDR3 protein. The sample has about 320,000 distinct CDR3 sequences; around a tenth are singletons. At least ten counts were recorded for this clonotype. The TCR originated in a female donor with ankylosing spondylitis or in good health (not recorded which). Sequencing used blood, either unsorted or a sorted T cell fraction (not recorded which). The chain couples TRBV29-1 to TRBJ2-1; D is unresolved. CDR3 sequence: CSVVLGHEQFF. In DNA, the CDR3 is TGCAGCGTTGTATTGGGCCATGAGCAGTTCTTC.